One sample yielded the 23 T cell receptor beta chains listed below, sequenced in a study of CD8+CD57+ T cells in acquired aplastic anemia. The TCR beta profiling, which covered VDJ combination and CDR3 sequence, was carried out using genomic DNA as the template. TCRdb reprocessed the reads with MiXCR, giving one entry per CDR3 protein. The profile covers around 180,000 distinct CDR3 sequences, with around 48% appearing a single time and 1.8% taken by the ten largest. Only patients with CD8+CD57+ cell expansion on flow cytometry were chosen for sequencing. Sequenced material: sorted CD4+, CD8+, or CD8+CD57+ T cells (not recorded which) from PBMCs. The receptors come from a human donor with aplastic anemia.

Remarks on this clonotype: This may be a read error, as it is one base from a much larger clone. This chain joins TRBV12-3 or TRBV12-4 and TRBJ2-7; D might be TRBD2 (6 bases). This CDR3 is 14 amino acids long. The V gene lost 3 bases and the J gene lost 1 base, with 10 bases spanning the gap. The CDR3 nucleotides are TGTGCCAGCAGTTTTCGGGGGACTTCCTACGAGCAGTACTTC. Its translation: CASSFRGTSYEQYF.

The sample holds a few counts of this clonotype. V usage is TRBV10-3 and J usage is TRBJ2-3; 10 bases map to TRBD1. Losses at the gene ends were 10 bases for V and 2 bases for J; bases not matched to a gene: 6. Germline values: CDR1 ENHRY, CDR2 SYGVKD. The CDR3 runs 14 residues. The CDR3 spells CATVDRGYTDTQYF. The CDR3 DNA follows: TGTGCCACCGTGGACAGGGGGTACACAGATACGCAGTATTTT.

This clonotype was counted at least ten times. V usage is TRBV24-1 and J usage is TRBJ1-4; 9 bases agree with TRBD1. The CDR3 length is 13 residues. The germline gives CDR1 KGHDR, CDR2 SFDVKD. The V and J ends lost 3 bases and 11 bases, in that order; junction bases with no gene match: 3. CDR3 sequence reads: CATSDPGQGKLFF. The CDR3 nucleotides read TGTGCCACCAGTGATCCCGGACAGGGGAAACTGTTTTTT.

This clonotype was observed at least ten times. The V call is TRBV7-2, the J call TRBJ2-1; TRBD2 matches 9 bases. The CDR3 contains 16 residues. V lost 0 bases to trimming and J lost 4 bases; unmatched junction nucleotides: 4. Germline CDR1 is SGHTA and CDR2 is FQGNSA. In nucleotides, the CDR3 is TGTGCCAGCAGCTTAGCTAGCGGGAGTCATTACAATGAGCAGTTCTTC. Amino acids: CASSLASGSHYNEQFF.

The rearrangement uses TRBV2 and TRBJ1-5, with D tentatively TRBD1 (5 bases). Deletions cut 0 bases from V and 1 base from J, with 10 bases between. The CDR3 loop spans 16 amino acids. CDR1 is SNHLY and CDR2 is FYNNEI in the germline V gene. The CDR3 DNA sequence: TGTGCCAGCAGTGAAGCTAGCGACAGAAGCAATCAGCCCCAGCATTTT. This codes for CASSEASDRSNQPQHF.

This clonotype was detected only once. The genes are TRBV5-1 and TRBJ2-7; 8 bases map to TRBD1. Germline loops: CDR1 SGHRS, CDR2 YFSETQ. There are 16 residues in the CDR3. V shed 0 bases and J 5 bases; nucleotides not matched to a gene: 10. CDR3 in amino acids: CASSLEPGQEAHEQYF. The DNA for the CDR3 is TGCGCCAGCAGCTTGGAGCCGGGACAGGAGGCACACGAGCAGTACTTC.

The gene calls are TRBV10-1 and TRBJ2-2; D may be TRBD1 (5 bases). This CDR3 region has 14 residues. Deletions cut 1 base from V and 7 bases from J, with 10 bases between. Germline CDR1 reads WNHNN; CDR2 reads SYGVQD (reference sequence). The CDR3 protein is CASSEFAGFGELFF. CDR3 DNA sequence: TGCGCCAGCAGTGAGTTCGCAGGGTTCGGGGAGCTGTTTTTT.

The gene calls are TRBV10-3 and TRBJ2-7, with a tentative D call TRBD1 (6 bases). V was pared by 3 bases and J by 4 bases, with 10 bases between. Germline loops: CDR1 ENHRY, CDR2 SYGVKD. The length of the CDR3 is 13 residues. The CDR3 spells CAISDLGAYEQYF. The CDR3 DNA follows: TGTGCCATCAGTGATTTGGGGGCTTACGAGCAGTACTTC.

To note about this clonotype: An end of the junction differs from the germline gene, which may be a read error. This rearrangement joins TRBV12-3 or TRBV12-4 to TRBJ1-1; D not resolved. The CDR3 sequence is 14 residues long. The CDR3 spells CASSLAGPGTEAFF. The DNA for the CDR3 is TGCGCCAGCAGTTTAGCCGGGCCGGGCACTGAAGCTTTCTTT.

A single count supports this clonotype. The chain links TRBV3-1 to TRBJ1-6; tentatively, D is TRBD1 (6 bases). In germline, CDR1 is LGHDT, CDR2 YNNKEL (reference sequence). The V and J ends lost 5 bases and 6 bases respectively, with 14 bases between them. The CDR3 is 15 amino acids. CDR3 coding DNA: TGTGCCAGCAGCAAGCAGGGGCATTCTAATTCACCCCTCCACTTT. It is translated as CASSKQGHSNSPLHF.

The CDR3 here is CASSEAQRGGTQYF. DNA of the CDR3: TGTGCCAGCAGTGAAGCGCAACGGGGTGGGACCCAGTACTTC. The chain is built from TRBV2 and TRBJ2-5; a weak D match, TRBD2 (5 bases). V was shortened by 0 bases and J by 7 bases, with 12 bases between the two germline ends. Germline CDR1 SNHLY, CDR2 FYNNEI. The CDR3 has 14 residues.

The sample holds one count of this clonotype. The chain employs TRBV6-5 and TRBJ1-5; D gene ambiguous. Germline CDR1 and CDR2: MNHEY and SVGAGI. CDR3 length: 13 residues. V was cut by 4 bases and J by 0 bases, with 4 bases left in between. The CDR3 is CASSCSSNQPQHF. Here the CDR3 DNA reads TGTGCCAGCAGTTGCAGTAGCAATCAGCCCCAGCATTTT.

This clonotype was detected ten times or more. The chain is built from TRBV4-1 and TRBJ1-4; perhaps TRBD1 as D (5 bases). Trimming left V 2 bases short and J 7 bases short, with 8 bases between. Germline-derived CDR1 and CDR2 are MGHRA and YSYEKL. CDR3 size: 13 residues. CDR3 region: CASSQSGAEKLFF. CDR3 coding DNA: TGCGCCAGCAGCCAATCCGGGGCTGAAAAACTGTTTTTT.

This clonotype was observed many times. J is TRBJ2-7 and V is TRBV2; 9 bases agree with TRBD2. The V gene's germline CDR1 is SNHLY and CDR2 FYNNEI. Trimming at V came to 7 bases and at J to 7 bases, leaving 5 bases not matched to a gene. The CDR3 runs 12 residues. CDR3 sequence reads: CASKREVWEQYF. The CDR3 DNA is TGTGCCAGCAAGCGGGAGGTTTGGGAGCAGTACTTC.

This clonotype appeared a few times. V is TRBV24-1 and J is TRBJ2-3; no firm D call. V dropped 7 bases and J dropped 2 bases, with 9 bases sitting between them. The CDR3 sequence is 13 residues long. Germline CDR1 KGHDR, CDR2 SFDVKD. The CDR3 DNA reads TGTGCCACCAGGCCACCCAACACAGATACGCAGTATTTT. It specifies CATRPPNTDTQYF.

This clonotype occurred many times. The chain couples TRBV6-4 to TRBJ1-2; tentative D call: TRBD1 (5 bases). The CDR3 is 14 amino acids. With 2 bases removed from V and 4 bases from J, the gap between germline ends came to 11 bases. Germline lookup yields CDR1 MRHNA and CDR2 SNTAGT. DNA for the CDR3: TGTGCCAGCAGTGACCATCCAGGGCCCTATGGCTACACCTTC. It yields the protein CASSDHPGPYGYTF.

The chain combines TRBV19 with TRBJ1-5; D possibly corresponds to TRBD1 (5 bases). This CDR3 has 15 amino acids. Trimming shortened V by 1 base and J by 4 bases, and 11 bases separated the two germline ends. The germline CDR1 and CDR2 sequences are LNHDA and SQIVND (reference sequence). CDR3: CASSIAQGPNQPQHF. CDR3 DNA sequence: TGTGCCAGTAGTATAGCGCAGGGACCAAATCAGCCCCAGCATTTT. The whole variable domain, filled in from reference TRBV19 and TRBJ1-5, reads DGGITQSPKYLFRKEGQNVTLSCEQNLNHDAMYWYRQDPGQGLRLIYYSQIVNDFQKGDIAEGYSVSREKKESFPLTVTSAQKNPTAFYLCASSIAQGPNQPQHFGDGTRLSIL.

V is TRBV10-3 and J is TRBJ2-5, with D possibly being TRBD1 or TRBD2 (5 bases each). The DNA matches TRBJ2-7 better at its end, which makes the J call doubtful. Germline values: CDR1 ENHRY, CDR2 SYGVKD. CDR3 length: 14 amino acids. DNA for the CDR3: TGTGCCATCATGGCCGCAGGGACCCCCTACGAGCAGTACTTC. Protein sequence: CAIMAAGTPYEQYF.

This clonotype was found a few times. The chain couples TRBV19 to TRBJ1-1, with D maybe TRBD1 (6 bases). CDR3 length: 16 residues. V was cut by 9 bases and J by 1 base, with 21 bases left in between. From germline, CDR1 is LNHDA and CDR2 SQIVND (reference sequence). The DNA for the CDR3 is TGTGCCAGCTGTTTCGGCGGGACACGGCGGAACACTGAAGCTTTCTTT. It is translated as CASCFGGTRRNTEAFF.

The gene calls are TRBV2 and TRBJ2-1; D may be TRBD1 or TRBD2 (5 bases each). This CDR3 region has 13 residues. Germline V gives CDR1 SNHLY, CDR2 FYNNEI. V gave up 8 bases and J gave up 4 bases, with 12 bases separating them. This CDR3 is CASVRDGYNEQFF. The DNA for the CDR3 is TGTGCCAGCGTTCGGGACGGTTACAATGAGCAGTTCTTC. Looking up the rest from reference TRBV2 and TRBJ2-1 gives the full variable domain: EPEVTQTPSHQVTQMGQEVILRCVPISNHLYFYWYRQILGQKVEFLVSFYNNEISEKSEIFDDQFSVERPDGSNFTLKIRSTKLEDSAMYFCASVRDGYNEQFFGPGTRLTVL.

Points on this clonotype: An end of the junction does not agree with germline; a read error may underlie this. V gene TRBV19 combines with J gene TRBJ2-3; D not resolved. This CDR3 is 13 amino acids long. The germline gives CDR1 LNHDA, CDR2 SQIVND (reference sequence). In DNA, the CDR3 is TGTGCCAGTAGTTCTCGGAGCACAAATACGCAGTATTTT. This codes for CASSSRSTNTQYF.

The chain combines TRBV6-6 with TRBJ2-4, with 8 bases matching TRBD1. Germline V gene data show CDR1 as MNHNY and CDR2 as SVGAGI (reference sequence). This CDR3 is 14 amino acids long. V lost 2 bases and J lost 8; bases outside the gene matches: 5. CDR3 loop: CASSYGQGADIQYF. Written as DNA, the CDR3 is TGTGCCAGCAGTTACGGGCAGGGGGCAGACATTCAGTACTTC.

The chain employs TRBV20-1 and TRBJ2-2; D not certain. Germline CDR1 reads DFQATT; CDR2 reads SNEGSKA (reference sequence). V lost 6 bases and J lost 7, with 6 bases in between. CDR3 size: 10 residues. Written as DNA, the CDR3 is TGCAGTGCCGGCAGCGGGGAGCTGTTTTTT. Its protein is CSAGSGELFF.